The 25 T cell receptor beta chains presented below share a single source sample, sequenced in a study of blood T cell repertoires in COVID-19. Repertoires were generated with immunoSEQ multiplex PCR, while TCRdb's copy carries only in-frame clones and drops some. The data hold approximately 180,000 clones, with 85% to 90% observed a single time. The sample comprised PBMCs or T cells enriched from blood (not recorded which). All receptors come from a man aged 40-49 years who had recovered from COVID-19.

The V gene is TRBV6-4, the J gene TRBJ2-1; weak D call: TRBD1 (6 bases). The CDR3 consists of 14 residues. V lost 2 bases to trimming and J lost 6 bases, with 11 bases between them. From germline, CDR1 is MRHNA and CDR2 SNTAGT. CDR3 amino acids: CASSDDGGGNEQFF. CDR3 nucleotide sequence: TGTGCCAGCAGTGACGATGGGGGCGGCAATGAGCAGTTCTTC.

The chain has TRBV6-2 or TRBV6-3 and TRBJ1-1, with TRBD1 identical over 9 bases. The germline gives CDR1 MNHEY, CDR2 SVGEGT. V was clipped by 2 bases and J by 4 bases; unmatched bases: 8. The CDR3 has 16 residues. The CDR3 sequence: CASSYEWGQGGTEAFF. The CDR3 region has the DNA TGTGCCAGCAGTTACGAGTGGGGACAGGGCGGCACTGAAGCTTTCTTT.

CDR3 DNA: TGCGCCAGCTCCTCCCAGCAGGGCCTGAATGGCTACACCTTC. Amino acids: CASSSQQGLNGYTF. This chain joins TRBV23-1 and TRBJ1-2, with D perhaps TRBD1 (5 bases). TRBV23-1 is labeled an ORF, and its function is uncertain. Deletions cut 8 bases from V and 6 bases from J, with 19 bases between. CDR3 length: 14 amino acids.

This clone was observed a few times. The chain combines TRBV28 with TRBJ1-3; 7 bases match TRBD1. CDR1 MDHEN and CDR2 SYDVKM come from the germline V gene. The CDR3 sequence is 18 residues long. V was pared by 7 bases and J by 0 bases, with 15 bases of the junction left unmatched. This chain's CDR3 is CASKNPQGGLSSGNTIYF. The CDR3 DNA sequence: TGTGCCAGCAAAAATCCCCAGGGGGGACTGAGCTCTGGAAACACCATATATTTT.

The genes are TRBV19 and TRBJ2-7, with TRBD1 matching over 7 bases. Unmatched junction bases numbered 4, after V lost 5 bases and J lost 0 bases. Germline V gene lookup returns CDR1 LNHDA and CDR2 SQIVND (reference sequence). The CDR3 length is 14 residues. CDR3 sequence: CASSLTGYSYEQYF. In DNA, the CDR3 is TGTGCCAGTAGTCTGACAGGGTACTCCTACGAGCAGTACTTC.

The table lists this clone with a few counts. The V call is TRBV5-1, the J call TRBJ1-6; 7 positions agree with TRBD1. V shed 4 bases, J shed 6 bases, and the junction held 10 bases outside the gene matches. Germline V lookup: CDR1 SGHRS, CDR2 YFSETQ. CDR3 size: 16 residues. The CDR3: CASSQWTGTVNSPLHF. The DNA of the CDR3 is TGCGCCAGCAGCCAATGGACCGGGACAGTTAATTCACCCCTCCACTTT.

CDR3 DNA sequence: TGTGCCAGCGGCCTCATCCTCGGGGGGTCTGGGGCCAACGTCCTGACTTTC. Protein product: CASGLILGGSGANVLTF. The chain employs TRBV11-2 and TRBJ2-6; 7 bases agree with TRBD2. From germline, CDR1 is SGHAT and CDR2 FQNNGV. With V trimmed by 8 bases and J by 1 base, 11 bases remained unmatched. This CDR3 contains 17 residues.

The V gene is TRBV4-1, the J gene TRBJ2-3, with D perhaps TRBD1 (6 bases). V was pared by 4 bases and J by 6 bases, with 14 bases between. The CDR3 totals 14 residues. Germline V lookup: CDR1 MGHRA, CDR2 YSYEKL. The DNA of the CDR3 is TGCGCCAGCAGCCTGGACAGAACCTTGGATACGCAGTATTTT. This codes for CASSLDRTLDTQYF.

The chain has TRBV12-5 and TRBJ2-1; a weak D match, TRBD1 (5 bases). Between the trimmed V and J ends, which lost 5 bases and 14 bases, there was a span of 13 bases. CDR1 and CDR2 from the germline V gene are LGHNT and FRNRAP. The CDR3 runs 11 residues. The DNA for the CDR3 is TGTGCTAGTGGTAAACAGGTTTCGGAGTTCTTC. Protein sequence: CASGKQVSEFF.

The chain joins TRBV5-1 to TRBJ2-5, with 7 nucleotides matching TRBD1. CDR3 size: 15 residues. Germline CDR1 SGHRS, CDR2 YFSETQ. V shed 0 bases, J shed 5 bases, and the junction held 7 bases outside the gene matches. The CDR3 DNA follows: TGCGCCAGCAGCTTGGAGTCCAGGGGGTGGGAGACCCAGTACTTC. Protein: CASSLESRGWETQYF.

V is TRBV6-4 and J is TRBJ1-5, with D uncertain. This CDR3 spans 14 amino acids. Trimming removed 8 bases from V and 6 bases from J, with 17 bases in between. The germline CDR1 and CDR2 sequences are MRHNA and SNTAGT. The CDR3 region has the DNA TGTGCCAGCCCCCCTGCGGGAGTCGGTCAGCCCCAGCATTTT. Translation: CASPPAGVGQPQHF.

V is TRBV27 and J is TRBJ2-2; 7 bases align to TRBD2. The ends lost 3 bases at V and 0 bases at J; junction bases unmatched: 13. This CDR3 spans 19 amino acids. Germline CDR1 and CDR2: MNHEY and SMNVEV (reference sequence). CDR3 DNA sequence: TGTGCCAGCAGTTTCCGGCGGTGGGAGCGGGGCGCGAACACCGGGGAGCTGTTTTTT. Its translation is CASSFRRWERGANTGELFF.

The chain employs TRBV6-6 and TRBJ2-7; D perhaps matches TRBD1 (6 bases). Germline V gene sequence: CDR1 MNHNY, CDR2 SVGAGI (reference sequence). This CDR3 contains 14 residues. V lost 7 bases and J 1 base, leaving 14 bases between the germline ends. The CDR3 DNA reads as TGTGCCAGCACCCTTCAGGGGACGTCCTACGAGCAGTACTTC. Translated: CASTLQGTSYEQYF.

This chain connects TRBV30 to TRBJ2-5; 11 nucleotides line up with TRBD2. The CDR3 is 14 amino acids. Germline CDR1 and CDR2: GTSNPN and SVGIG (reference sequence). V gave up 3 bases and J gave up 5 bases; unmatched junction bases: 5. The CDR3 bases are TGTGCCTGGAGCGCAGGACTAGCGGGCGAGACCCAGTACTTC. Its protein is CAWSAGLAGETQYF. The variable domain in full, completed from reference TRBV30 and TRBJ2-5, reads SQTIHQWPATLVQPVGSPLSLECTVEGTSNPNLYWYRQAAGRGLQLLFYSVGIGQISSEVPQNLSASRPQDRQFILSSKKLLLSDSGFYLCAWSAGLAGETQYFGPGTRLLVL.

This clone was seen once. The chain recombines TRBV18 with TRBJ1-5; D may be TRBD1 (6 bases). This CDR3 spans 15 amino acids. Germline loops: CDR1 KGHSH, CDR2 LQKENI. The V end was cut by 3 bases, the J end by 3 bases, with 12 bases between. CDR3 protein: CASSPRTVDNQPQHF. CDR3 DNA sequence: TGTGCCAGCTCACCCAGGACAGTGGACAATCAGCCCCAGCATTTT.

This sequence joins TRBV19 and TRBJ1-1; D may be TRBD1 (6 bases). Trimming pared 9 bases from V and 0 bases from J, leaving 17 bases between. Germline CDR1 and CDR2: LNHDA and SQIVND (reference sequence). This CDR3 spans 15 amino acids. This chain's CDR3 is CASWPPGQLNTEAFF. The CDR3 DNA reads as TGTGCCAGCTGGCCCCCGGGACAACTGAACACTGAAGCTTTCTTT.

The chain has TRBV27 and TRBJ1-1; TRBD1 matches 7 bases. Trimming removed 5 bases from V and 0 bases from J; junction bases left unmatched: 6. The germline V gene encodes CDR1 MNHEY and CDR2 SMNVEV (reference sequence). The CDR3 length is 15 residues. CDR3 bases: TGTGCCAGCAGTCTTTCGACAGGGCTGAACACTGAAGCTTTCTTT. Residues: CASSLSTGLNTEAFF.

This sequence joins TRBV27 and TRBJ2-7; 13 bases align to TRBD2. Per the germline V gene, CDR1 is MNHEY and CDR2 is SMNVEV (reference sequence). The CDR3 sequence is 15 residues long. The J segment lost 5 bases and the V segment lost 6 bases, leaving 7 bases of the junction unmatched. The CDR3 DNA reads TGTGCCAGCAGGCCCGGACTAGCGGGAGTACACGAGCAGTACTTC. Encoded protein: CASRPGLAGVHEQYF.

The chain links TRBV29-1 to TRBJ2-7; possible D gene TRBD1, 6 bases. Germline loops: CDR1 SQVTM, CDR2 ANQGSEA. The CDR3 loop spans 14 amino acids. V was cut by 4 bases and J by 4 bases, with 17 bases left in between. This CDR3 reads CSVGSMGQRYEQYF. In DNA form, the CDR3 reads TGCAGCGTTGGGTCGATGGGACAACGATACGAGCAGTACTTC.

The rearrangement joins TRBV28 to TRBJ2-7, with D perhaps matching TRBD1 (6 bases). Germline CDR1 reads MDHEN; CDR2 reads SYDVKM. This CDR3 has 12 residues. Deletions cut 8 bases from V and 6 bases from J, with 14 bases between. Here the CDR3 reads CASGSGVSEQYF. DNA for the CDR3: TGTGCCAGCGGGTCAGGGGTCAGCGAGCAGTACTTC.

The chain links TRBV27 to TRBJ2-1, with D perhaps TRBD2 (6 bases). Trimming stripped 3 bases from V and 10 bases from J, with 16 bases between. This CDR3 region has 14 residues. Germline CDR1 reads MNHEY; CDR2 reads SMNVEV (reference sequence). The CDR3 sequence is CASSLGVGGREQFF. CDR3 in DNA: TGTGCCAGCAGTTTGGGGGTAGGAGGGAGGGAGCAGTTCTTC.

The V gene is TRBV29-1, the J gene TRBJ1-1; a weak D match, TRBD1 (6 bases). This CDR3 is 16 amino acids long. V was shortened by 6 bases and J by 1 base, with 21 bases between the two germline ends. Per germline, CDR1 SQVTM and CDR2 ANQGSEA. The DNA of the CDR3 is TGCAGCGTCCTGAGGGGCTCTTCGGACAGGAACACTGAAGCTTTCTTT. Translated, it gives CSVLRGSSDRNTEAFF. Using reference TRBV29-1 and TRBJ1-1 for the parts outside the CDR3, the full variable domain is SAVISQKPSRDICQRGTSLTIQCQVDSQVTMMFWYRQQPGQSLTLIATANQGSEATYESGFVIDKFPISRPNLTFSTLTVSNMSPEDSSIYLCSVLRGSSDRNTEAFFGQGTRLTVV.

The CDR3 protein is CASTENEAKGYTF. CDR3 DNA sequence: TGCGCCAGCACCGAAAACGAAGCTAAGGGCTACACCTTC. V is TRBV5-1 and J is TRBJ1-2; D gene unclear. The CDR3 has 13 residues. CDR1 SGHRS and CDR2 YFSETQ come from the germline V gene. V gave up 6 bases and J gave up 8 bases, with 17 bases separating them. Variable domain in full (rest from reference TRBV5-1 and TRBJ1-2): KAGVTQTPRYLIKTRGQQVTLSCSPISGHRSVSWYQQTPGQGLQFLFEYFSETQRNKGNFPGRFSGRQFSNSRSEMNVSTLELGDSALYLCASTENEAKGYTFGSGTRLTVV.

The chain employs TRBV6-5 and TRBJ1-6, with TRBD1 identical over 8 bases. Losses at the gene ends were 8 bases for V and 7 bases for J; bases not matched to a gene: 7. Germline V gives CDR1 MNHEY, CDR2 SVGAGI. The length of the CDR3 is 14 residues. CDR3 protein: CASLGTGGNSPLHF. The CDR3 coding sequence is TGTGCCAGCCTCGGGACAGGTGGCAATTCACCCCTCCACTTT.

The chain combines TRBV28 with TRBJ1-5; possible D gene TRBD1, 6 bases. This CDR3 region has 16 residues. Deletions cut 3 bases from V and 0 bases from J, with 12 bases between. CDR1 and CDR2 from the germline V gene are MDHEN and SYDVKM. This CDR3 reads CASSLQGIYSNQPQHF. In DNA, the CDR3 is TGTGCCAGCAGTTTGCAGGGGATATATAGCAATCAGCCCCAGCATTTT. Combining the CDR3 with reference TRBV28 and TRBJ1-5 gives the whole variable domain DVKVTQSSRYLVKRTGEKVFLECVQDMDHENMFWYRQDPGLGLRLIYFSYDVKMKEKGDIPEGYSVSREKKERFSLILESASTNQTSMYLCASSLQGIYSNQPQHFGDGTRLSIL.